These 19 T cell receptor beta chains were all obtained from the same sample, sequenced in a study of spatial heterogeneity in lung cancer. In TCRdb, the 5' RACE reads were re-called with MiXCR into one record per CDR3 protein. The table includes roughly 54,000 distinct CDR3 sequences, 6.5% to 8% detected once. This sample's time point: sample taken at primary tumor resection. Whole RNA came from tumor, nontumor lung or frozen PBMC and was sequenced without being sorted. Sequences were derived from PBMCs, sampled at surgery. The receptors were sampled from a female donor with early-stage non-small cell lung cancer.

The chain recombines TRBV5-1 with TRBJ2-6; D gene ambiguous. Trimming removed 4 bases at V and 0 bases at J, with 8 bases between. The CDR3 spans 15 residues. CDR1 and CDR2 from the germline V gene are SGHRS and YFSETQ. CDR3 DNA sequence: TGCGCCAGCAGCCTTAAGATCTCTGGGGCCAACGTCCTGACTTTC. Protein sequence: CASSLKISGANVLTF.

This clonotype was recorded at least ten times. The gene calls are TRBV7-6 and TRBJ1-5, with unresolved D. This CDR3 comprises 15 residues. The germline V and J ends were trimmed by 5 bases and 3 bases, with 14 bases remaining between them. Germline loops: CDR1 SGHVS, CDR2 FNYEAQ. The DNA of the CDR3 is TGTGCCAGCAGCCCACTATGGGGAGCCAATCAGCCCCAGCATTTT. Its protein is CASSPLWGANQPQHF.

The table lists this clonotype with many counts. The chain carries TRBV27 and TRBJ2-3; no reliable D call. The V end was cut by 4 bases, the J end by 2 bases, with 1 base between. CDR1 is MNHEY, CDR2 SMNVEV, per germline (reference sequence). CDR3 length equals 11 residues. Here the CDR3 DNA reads TGTGCCAGCAGTTCCACAGATACGCAGTATTTT. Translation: CASSSTDTQYF.

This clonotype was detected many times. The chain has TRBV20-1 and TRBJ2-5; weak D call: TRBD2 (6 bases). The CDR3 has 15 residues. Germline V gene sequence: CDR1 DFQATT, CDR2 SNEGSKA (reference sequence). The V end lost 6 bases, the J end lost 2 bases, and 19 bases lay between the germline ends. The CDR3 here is CSAIEKLGLQETQYF. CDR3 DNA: TGCAGTGCCATAGAAAAACTGGGACTGCAAGAGACCCAGTACTTC.

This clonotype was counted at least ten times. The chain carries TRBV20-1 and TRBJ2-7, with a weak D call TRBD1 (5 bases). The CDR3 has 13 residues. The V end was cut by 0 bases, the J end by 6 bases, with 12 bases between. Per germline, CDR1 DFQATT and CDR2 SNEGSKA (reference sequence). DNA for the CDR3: TGCAGTGCTAGAGAAGCAGGGCGATCCGAGCAGTACTTC. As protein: CSAREAGRSEQYF.

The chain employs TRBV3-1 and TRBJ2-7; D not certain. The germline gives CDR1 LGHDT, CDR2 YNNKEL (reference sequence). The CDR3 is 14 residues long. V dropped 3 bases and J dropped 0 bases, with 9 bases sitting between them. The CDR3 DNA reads TGTGCCAGCAGCCAGGGGTTTAGCTCCTACGAGCAGTACTTC. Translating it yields CASSQGFSSYEQYF.

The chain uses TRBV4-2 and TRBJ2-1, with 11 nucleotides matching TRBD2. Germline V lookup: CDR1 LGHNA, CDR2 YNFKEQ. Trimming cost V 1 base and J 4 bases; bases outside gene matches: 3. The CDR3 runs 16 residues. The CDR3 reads CASSQVGTSGYNEQFF. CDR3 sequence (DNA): TGTGCCAGCAGCCAAGTCGGGACTAGCGGATACAATGAGCAGTTCTTC.

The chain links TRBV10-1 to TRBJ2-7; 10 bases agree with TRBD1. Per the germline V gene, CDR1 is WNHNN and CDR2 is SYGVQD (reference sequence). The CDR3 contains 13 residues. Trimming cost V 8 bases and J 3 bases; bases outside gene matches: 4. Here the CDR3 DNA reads TGCGCCAGCCGGACAGGGGGTAACTACGAGCAGTACTTC. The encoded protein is CASRTGGNYEQYF.

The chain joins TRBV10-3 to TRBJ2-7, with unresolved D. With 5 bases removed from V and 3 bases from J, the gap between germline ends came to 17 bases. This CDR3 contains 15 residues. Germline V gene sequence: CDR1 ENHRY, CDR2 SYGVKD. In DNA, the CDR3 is TGTGCCATCAGTCCCGGTGCCGTCTCGGACTACGAGCAGTACTTC. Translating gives CAISPGAVSDYEQYF.

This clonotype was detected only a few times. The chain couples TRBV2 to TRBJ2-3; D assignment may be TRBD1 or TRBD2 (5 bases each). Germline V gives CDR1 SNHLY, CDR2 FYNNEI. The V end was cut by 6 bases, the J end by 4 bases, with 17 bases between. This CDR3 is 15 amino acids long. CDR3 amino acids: CASSPLGMGADTQYF. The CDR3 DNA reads TGTGCCAGCAGCCCTCTAGGTATGGGGGCAGATACGCAGTATTTT.

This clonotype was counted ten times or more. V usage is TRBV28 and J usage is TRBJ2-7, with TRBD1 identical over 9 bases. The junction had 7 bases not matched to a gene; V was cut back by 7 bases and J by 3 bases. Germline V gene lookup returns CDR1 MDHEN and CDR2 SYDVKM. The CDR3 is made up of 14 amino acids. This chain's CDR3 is CASTLTGGGYEQYF. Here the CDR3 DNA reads TGTGCCAGCACCCTAACAGGGGGCGGCTACGAGCAGTACTTC.

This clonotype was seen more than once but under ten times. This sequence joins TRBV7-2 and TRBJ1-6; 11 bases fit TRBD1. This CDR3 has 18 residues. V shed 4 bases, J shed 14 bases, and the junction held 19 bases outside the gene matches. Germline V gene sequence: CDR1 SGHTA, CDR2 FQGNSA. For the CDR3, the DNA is TGTGCCAGCAGCTCGGACGGGACAGGGGGTTTTTCCATTGTGGCCCTCCACTTT. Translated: CASSSDGTGGFSIVALHF.

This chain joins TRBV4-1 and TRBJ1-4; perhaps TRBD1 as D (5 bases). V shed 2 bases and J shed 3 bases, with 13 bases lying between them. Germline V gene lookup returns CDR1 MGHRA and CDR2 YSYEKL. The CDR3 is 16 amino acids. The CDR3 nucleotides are TGCGCCAGCAGCCAAAATTGGGGACGAGCTAATGAAAAACTGTTTTTT. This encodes CASSQNWGRANEKLFF.

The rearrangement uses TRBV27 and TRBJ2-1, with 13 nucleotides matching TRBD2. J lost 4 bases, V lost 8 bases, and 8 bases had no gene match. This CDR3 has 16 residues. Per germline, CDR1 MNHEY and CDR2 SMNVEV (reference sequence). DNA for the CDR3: TGTGCCAGCGGGTGGACTAGCGGGGGACCTTACAATGAGCAGTTCTTC. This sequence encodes CASGWTSGGPYNEQFF.

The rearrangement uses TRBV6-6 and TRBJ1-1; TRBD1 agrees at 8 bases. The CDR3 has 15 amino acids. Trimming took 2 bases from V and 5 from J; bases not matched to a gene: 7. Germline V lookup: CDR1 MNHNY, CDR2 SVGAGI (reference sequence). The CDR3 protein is CASSYVGQGGTEAFF. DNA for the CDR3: TGTGCCAGCAGTTACGTCGGACAGGGAGGGACTGAAGCTTTCTTT.

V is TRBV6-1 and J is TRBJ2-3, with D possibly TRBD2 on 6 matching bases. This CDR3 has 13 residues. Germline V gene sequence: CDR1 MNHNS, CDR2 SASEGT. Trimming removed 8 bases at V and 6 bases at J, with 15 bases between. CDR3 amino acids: CASHRDSWDTQYF. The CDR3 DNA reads TGTGCCAGCCACCGGGACTCATGGGATACGCAGTATTTT.

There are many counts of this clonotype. CDR3 loop: CSLGLGGNIQYF. In DNA form, the CDR3 reads TGCAGCCTCGGGCTTGGAGGGAACATTCAGTACTTC. This chain uses TRBV20-1 with TRBJ2-4, with D possibly being TRBD2 (6 bases). In germline, CDR1 is DFQATT, CDR2 SNEGSKA (reference sequence). The CDR3 has 12 residues.

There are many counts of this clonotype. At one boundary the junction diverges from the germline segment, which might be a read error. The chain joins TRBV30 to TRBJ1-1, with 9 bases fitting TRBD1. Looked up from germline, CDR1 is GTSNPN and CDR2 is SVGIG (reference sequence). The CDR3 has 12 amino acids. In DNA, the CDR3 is TGTGCCTGGAGCGCGGGACAGGGAATGACTCGGTTT. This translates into CAWSAGQGMTRF.

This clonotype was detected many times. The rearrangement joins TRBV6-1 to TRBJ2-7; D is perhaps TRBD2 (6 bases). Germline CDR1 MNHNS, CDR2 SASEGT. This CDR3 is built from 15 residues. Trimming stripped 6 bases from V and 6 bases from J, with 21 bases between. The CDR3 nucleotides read TGTGCCAGCAGGCTGGACTCGGGGGAGGATTCCGAGCAGTACTTC. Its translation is CASRLDSGEDSEQYF.